This T cell receptor (beta chain) comes out of a study of shared T cell receptors in the human thymus. TCRdb keeps only in-frame clones here, not all; method: immunoSEQ multiplex PCR. The sample records roughly 700,000 clones, over 75% being singletons. Germline lookup yields CDR1 LGHNA and CDR2 YSLEER. Trimming took 0 bases from V and 0 from J, leaving 15 bases between them. The CDR3 is 19 amino acids. The sample also formed part of further work on human thymus T cells. That paper adds: Infants served as donors; they were healthy and Finnish and were having corrective surgery for congenital heart defects. Thymic material originated from resections removed in the course of corrective heart surgery. Thymic and blood repertoires appeared to show biased V and J gene usage. Related work found strong thymic repertoire overlap between unrelated individuals.

The sequenced material came from thymocytes. V usage is TRBV4-3 and J usage is TRBJ2-6, with TRBD2 as a possible D gene (5 bases). This clonotype was obtained from a boy under two years old with a congenital heart defect. As DNA, the CDR3 is TGCGCCAGCAGCCAAGATGGGTGGGTGGGAGTCTCTGGGGCCAACGTCCTGACTTTC. It encodes CASSQDGWVGVSGANVLTF.